Sequencing of this TCR beta chain was carried out in a study of technical replicates of blood from a handful of donors. Here immunoSEQ multiplex PCR was the method, and the copy in TCRdb shows in-frame clones only, minus some. In the table there are 70,000 or so clones, 88% of which are singletons. The clonotype comes from a human donor in good health. Some clones in this sample may be carry-over from other donors' samples. The sequencing input was PBMCs.

As DNA, the CDR3 is TGTGCCAGCAGCCGAGGTGGGGCAGGGGGCAACTATGGCTACACCTTC. Residues: CASSRGGAGGNYGYTF. The V and J genes are TRBV7-9 and TRBJ1-2; 8 bases line up with TRBD1. The length of the CDR3 is 16 residues. Germline assignment: CDR1 SEHNR and CDR2 FQNEAQ (reference sequence). V lost 5 bases and J lost 2; bases outside the gene matches: 10.